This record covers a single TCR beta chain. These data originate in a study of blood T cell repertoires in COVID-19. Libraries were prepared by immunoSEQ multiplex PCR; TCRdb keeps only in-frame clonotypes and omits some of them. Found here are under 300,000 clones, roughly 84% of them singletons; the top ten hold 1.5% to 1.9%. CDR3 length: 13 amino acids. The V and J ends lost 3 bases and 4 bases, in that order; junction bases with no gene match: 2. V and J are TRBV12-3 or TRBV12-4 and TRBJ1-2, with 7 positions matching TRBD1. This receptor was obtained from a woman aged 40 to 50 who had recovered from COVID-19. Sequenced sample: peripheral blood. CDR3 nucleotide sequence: TGTGCCAGCAGTTTGACAGGGACCTATGGCTACACCTTC. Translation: CASSLTGTYGYTF.